The 22 T cell receptor beta chains below come from one sample, sequenced in a study of T cells in Graves' hyperthyroidism and ophthalmopathy. Researchers amplified the TCR beta CDR3 regions from RNA transcripts. The study used the HTBI primer set for a first-round RT-PCR of the TCR CDR3. MiXCR, applied by TCRdb to the multiplex PCR reads, yields one record per CDR3 protein. The data hold about 600,000 distinct CDR3 sequences, with approximately 14% observed a single time. The sequencing sample was made of blood. These receptors all stem from a woman aged 45-65 years with Graves' ophthalmopathy.

This clonotype was counted ten times or more. The J gene is TRBJ2-5, the V gene TRBV7-2, with 7 bases identical to TRBD2. Germline lookup yields CDR1 SGHTA and CDR2 FQGNSA. J was trimmed by 4 bases and V by 6 bases; bases with no gene match: 8. The CDR3 spans 14 residues. The CDR3 spells CASRKNGRAETQYF. The CDR3 nucleotides are TGTGCCAGCAGGAAAAATGGGAGGGCAGAGACCCAGTACTTC.

Only a few counts were recorded for this clonotype. The J gene is TRBJ1-1, the V gene TRBV5-1; D may be TRBD1 (6 bases). The CDR3 runs 13 residues. Trimming took 5 bases from V and 1 from J, leaving 9 bases between them. Germline CDR1 SGHRS, CDR2 YFSETQ. CDR3 protein: CASRETGNTEAFF. CDR3 in DNA: TGCGCCAGCAGGGAGACAGGGAACACTGAAGCTTTCTTT.

The chain couples TRBV12-3 or TRBV12-4 to TRBJ2-3; the D is unclear. V was pared by 3 bases and J by 2 bases, with 12 bases between. There are 15 residues in the CDR3. The CDR3 DNA is TGTGCCAGCAGTTTCGGGTCCCCCATCACAGATACGCAGTATTTT. Its protein is CASSFGSPITDTQYF.

This clonotype occurred a few times. The chain joins TRBV20-1 to TRBJ2-3; no clear D gene. Germline-derived CDR1 and CDR2 are DFQATT and SNEGSKA (reference sequence). V lost 0 bases to trimming and J lost 6 bases, with 7 bases between them. CDR3 size: 12 residues. The CDR3 reads CSARDQVDTQYF. The DNA of the CDR3 is TGCAGTGCTAGAGATCAAGTGGATACGCAGTATTTT.

This clonotype was found many times. The genes are TRBV4-1 and TRBJ1-1; no firm D call. Trimming shortened V by 3 bases and J by 0 bases, and 8 bases separated the two germline ends. The germline CDR1 and CDR2 sequences are MGHRA and YSYEKL. The CDR3 is made up of 14 amino acids. The CDR3 DNA follows: TGCGCCAGCAGCCATGGCCGGATGAACACTGAAGCTTTCTTT. This gives the protein CASSHGRMNTEAFF.

Ten or more counts support this clonotype. This sequence joins TRBV27 and TRBJ2-7; 7 bases line up with TRBD1. Germline CDR1 and CDR2: MNHEY and SMNVEV (reference sequence). The CDR3 length is 17 residues. V lost 3 bases to trimming and J lost 2 bases; unmatched junction nucleotides: 13. CDR3: CASSLSRSAGGTYEQYF. DNA of the CDR3: TGTGCCAGCAGTTTGTCACGTAGCGCAGGGGGTACCTACGAGCAGTACTTC.

This clonotype has a handful of counts. The V and J genes are TRBV12-3 or TRBV12-4 and TRBJ2-2; 12 nucleotides align to TRBD2. The CDR3 is 17 amino acids. V trimming: 6 bases; J trimming: 4 bases; junction bases outside the gene matches: 9. CDR3 in DNA: TGTGCCAGCAGGGAGAGACTAGCGGGAGTGAGCACCGGGGAGCTGTTTTTT. Protein sequence: CASRERLAGVSTGELFF.

This clonotype was counted ten times or more. DNA for the CDR3: TGTGCCAGCAGCACACCGGGACTCAAATACGAGCAGTACTTC. Residues: CASSTPGLKYEQYF. The rearrangement links TRBV7-9 to TRBJ2-7; D is possibly TRBD2 (6 bases). Per germline, CDR1 SEHNR and CDR2 FQNEAQ (reference sequence). The CDR3 is 14 amino acids. The ends were cut back, 5 bases at V and 4 bases at J, with 15 bases in the middle.

This clonotype was seen at least ten times. The chain joins TRBV18 to TRBJ2-4; 12 positions agree with TRBD2. With V trimmed by 5 bases and J by 5 bases, 7 bases remained unmatched. The CDR3 is 16 residues long. Germline CDR1 and CDR2: KGHSH and LQKENI. The CDR3 here is CASSTTGLAGQNIQYF. The CDR3 nucleotides read TGTGCCAGCTCAACCACGGGACTAGCGGGCCAAAACATTCAGTACTTC.

For this clonotype: This could be a read error, since a much larger clone is one nucleotide away. V is TRBV2 and J is TRBJ1-2; D call uncertain. Germline V gene lookup returns CDR1 SNHLY and CDR2 FYNNEI. Trimming took off 6 bases at V and 3 bases at J, with 8 bases between the two ends. CDR3 length: 12 residues. The DNA of the CDR3 is TGTGCCAGCAGAGACTGCTACTATGGCTACACCTTC. Amino acid sequence: CASRDCYYGYTF.

This clonotype occurred many times. The V gene is TRBV3-1, the J gene TRBJ2-1, with no clear D. Germline CDR1 reads LGHDT; CDR2 reads YNNKEL (reference sequence). The CDR3 is 15 residues long. The ends were cut back, 4 bases at V and 2 bases at J, with 12 bases in the middle. In DNA form, the CDR3 reads TGTGCCAGCAGCCCCCAGAGTAGAACCTACAATGAGCAGTTCTTC. Translated, it gives CASSPQSRTYNEQFF.

This clonotype was picked up a small number of times. V and J are TRBV4-2 and TRBJ1-1, with 11 bases identical to TRBD1. From germline, CDR1 is LGHNA and CDR2 YNFKEQ. Trimming removed 1 base from V and 3 bases from J; junction bases left unmatched: 1. The CDR3 spans 15 residues. The CDR3 region has the DNA TGTGCCAGCAGCCAAGGGGACAGGGGGTACACTGAAGCTTTCTTT. Its translation: CASSQGDRGYTEAFF.

J is TRBJ2-5 and V is TRBV5-1, with no clear D. V lost 4 bases and J 5 bases, leaving 12 bases between the germline ends. This CDR3 spans 13 amino acids. Germline CDR1 is SGHRS and CDR2 is YFSETQ. CDR3 residues: CASSPLLTETQYF. CDR3 sequence (DNA): TGCGCCAGCAGCCCGCTTTTGACGGAGACCCAGTACTTC.

This clonotype has at least ten counts. This rearrangement joins TRBV19 to TRBJ2-7; 11 bases map to TRBD1. Germline trimming cut 9 bases from V and 2 bases from J; bases unmatched to any gene: 9. CDR3 length: 15 residues. Looked up from germline, CDR1 is LNHDA and CDR2 is SQIVND (reference sequence). The CDR3 DNA reads TGTGCCAGCAGTTCCGGGACAGGGGGAACCTACGAGCAGTACTTC. Translation gives CASSSGTGGTYEQYF.

The sample holds many counts of this clonotype. The chain employs TRBV20-1 and TRBJ2-7; weak D call: TRBD2 (5 bases). CDR3 size: 13 residues. Germline V gene lookup returns CDR1 DFQATT and CDR2 SNEGSKA (reference sequence). Between the trimmed V and J ends, which lost 6 bases and 0 bases, there was a span of 12 bases. The CDR3 loop is CSAFGDSSYEQYF. The CDR3 region has the DNA TGCAGTGCCTTCGGGGATTCCTCCTACGAGCAGTACTTC.

This clonotype was seen a few times. This chain links TRBV2 with TRBJ1-5; D not resolved. Per the germline V gene, CDR1 is SNHLY and CDR2 is FYNNEI. The CDR3 runs 13 residues. Trimming pared 7 bases from V and 1 base from J, leaving 8 bases between. CDR3 DNA: TGTGCCAGCAAATCAGAAAGCAATCAGCCCCAGCATTTT. It is translated as CASKSESNQPQHF.

This clonotype was counted at least ten times. The chain joins TRBV6-1 to TRBJ1-6; D is uncertain. Deletions cut 2 bases from V and 10 bases from J, with 15 bases between. This CDR3 has 15 amino acids. Per germline, CDR1 MNHNS and CDR2 SASEGT. The CDR3, as DNA: TGTGCCAGCAGTGAATCGGGAAGGAATGGGTCACCCCTCCACTTT. Translation: CASSESGRNGSPLHF.

This clonotype was seen many times. The rearrangement links TRBV5-1 to TRBJ2-7; 10 bases fit TRBD1. The CDR3 runs to 14 residues. The V gene's germline CDR1 is SGHRS and CDR2 YFSETQ. The trim removed 0 bases at V and 7 bases at J, leaving 4 bases unmatched. CDR3 in DNA: TGCGCCAGCAGCTTGGGGACAGGGGGGCTTGAGCAGTACTTC. It translates to CASSLGTGGLEQYF.

This clonotype was seen at least ten times. A much larger clone differs by one base, so this may be a read error. The chain couples TRBV7-8 to TRBJ2-1, with D perhaps TRBD1 (5 bases). With 1 base removed from V and 6 bases from J, the gap between germline ends came to 7 bases. CDR1 and CDR2 (germline): SGHVS, FQNEAQ. The CDR3 has 13 amino acids. The chain's CDR3 is CASSLGQINEQFF. In DNA, the CDR3 is TGTGCCAGCAGCTTAGGACAGATCAATGAGCAGTTCTTC.

This sequence joins TRBV19 and TRBJ2-5; 7 bases match TRBD2. V shed 3 bases and J 0 bases; nucleotides not matched to a gene: 4. The CDR3 is 15 amino acids. CDR1 and CDR2 from the germline V gene are LNHDA and SQIVND (reference sequence). CDR3 loop: CASSMWEGDQETQYF. In nucleotides, the CDR3 is TGTGCCAGTAGTATGTGGGAGGGCGACCAAGAGACCCAGTACTTC. Full variable domain (remainder filled in from reference TRBV19 and TRBJ2-5): DGGITQSPKYLFRKEGQNVTLSCEQNLNHDAMYWYRQDPGQGLRLIYYSQIVNDFQKGDIAEGYSVSREKKESFPLTVTSAQKNPTAFYLCASSMWEGDQETQYFGPGTRLLVL.

This clonotype appeared many times. The CDR3 is CASSEGTNTDTQYF. The CDR3, as DNA: TGTGCCAGCAGCGAGGGAACGAACACAGATACGCAGTATTTT. The V gene is TRBV7-9, the J gene TRBJ2-3, with a weak D call TRBD2 (5 bases). Germline-derived CDR1 and CDR2 are SEHNR and FQNEAQ (reference sequence). The V and J ends lost 5 bases and 2 bases respectively, with 11 bases between them. The CDR3 has 14 amino acids.

CDR3: CASRLGARGYNEQFF. The DNA of the CDR3 is TGTGCCAGCAGACTTGGGGCTAGAGGCTACAATGAGCAGTTCTTC. This sequence joins TRBV14 and TRBJ2-1; D is perhaps TRBD1 (5 bases). This CDR3 is 15 amino acids long. The V end was cut by 6 bases, the J end by 3 bases, with 15 bases between. Germline V gives CDR1 SGHDN, CDR2 FVKESK.